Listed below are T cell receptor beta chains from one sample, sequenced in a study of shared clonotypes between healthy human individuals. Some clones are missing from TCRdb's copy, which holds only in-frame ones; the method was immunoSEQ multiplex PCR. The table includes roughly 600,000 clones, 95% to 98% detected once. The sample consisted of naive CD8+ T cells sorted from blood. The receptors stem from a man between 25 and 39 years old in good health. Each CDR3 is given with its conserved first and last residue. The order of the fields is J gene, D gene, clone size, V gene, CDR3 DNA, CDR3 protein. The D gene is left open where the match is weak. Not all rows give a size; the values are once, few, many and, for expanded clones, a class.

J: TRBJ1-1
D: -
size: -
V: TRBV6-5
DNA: TGTGCCAGCAGTTACACGGACGTAAACACTGAAGCTTTCTTT
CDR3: CASSYTDVNTEAFF

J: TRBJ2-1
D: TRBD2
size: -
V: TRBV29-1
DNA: TGCAGCCCCAGCTTACTAGCGGGAGGGGTGTATGAGCAGTTCTTC
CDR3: CSPSLLAGGVYEQFF

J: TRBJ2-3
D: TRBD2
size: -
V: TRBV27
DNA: TGTGCCAGCAGTTGGGGGACTAGCGGCAAGTTCGATACGCAGTATTTT
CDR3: CASSWGTSGKFDTQYF

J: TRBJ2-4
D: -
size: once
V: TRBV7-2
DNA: TGTGCCAGCAGCTTGGGGGGACCTATAGCCAAAAACATTCAGTACTTC
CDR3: CASSLGGPIAKNIQYF

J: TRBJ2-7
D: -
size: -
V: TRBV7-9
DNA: TGTGCCAGCAGCTTTGGGCTTAAGATCTCGAACTTC
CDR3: CASSFGLKISNF

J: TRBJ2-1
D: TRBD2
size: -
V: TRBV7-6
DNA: TGTGCCAGCAGCACCGGGAGGGGTGAGCAGTTCTTC
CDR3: CASSTGRGEQFF

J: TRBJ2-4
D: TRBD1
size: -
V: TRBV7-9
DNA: TGTGCCAGCAGCACTGACAGGGGTAGAGCCAAAAACATTCAGTACTTC
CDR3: CASSTDRGRAKNIQYF

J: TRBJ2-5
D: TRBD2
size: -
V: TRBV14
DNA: TGTGCCAGCAGCCAACTTTTAGCGGGAGACAGAGAGACCCAGTACTTC
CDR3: CASSQLLAGDRETQYF

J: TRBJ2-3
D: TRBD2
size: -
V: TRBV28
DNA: TGTGCCAGCACCCTCCGAAGGGTACTAGCGGGATTCAAGGTCATAGGGAAGGATACGCAGTATTTT
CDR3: CASTLRRVLAGFKVIGKDTQYF

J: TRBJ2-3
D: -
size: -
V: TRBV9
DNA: TGTGCCAGCAGCGGGGGTGGGTCAGATACGCAGTATTTT
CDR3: CASSGGGSDTQYF

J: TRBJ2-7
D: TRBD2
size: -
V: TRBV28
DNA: TGTGCCAGCAACTTACTAGCGAACTCCTACGAGCAGTACTTC
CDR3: CASNLLANSYEQYF

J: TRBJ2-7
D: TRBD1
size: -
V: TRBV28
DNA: TGTGCCAGCAGTTTTGGACAGGTCGGCTACGAGCAGTACTTC
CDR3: CASSFGQVGYEQYF

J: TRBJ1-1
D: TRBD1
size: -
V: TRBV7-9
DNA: TGTGCCAGCAGCCTCCAAGACAGGGCGACTGAAGCTTTCTTT
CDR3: CASSLQDRATEAFF

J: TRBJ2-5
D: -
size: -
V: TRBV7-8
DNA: TGTGCCAGCAGCCCGGGGCCGGGGGAGACCCAGTACTTC
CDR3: CASSPGPGETQYF

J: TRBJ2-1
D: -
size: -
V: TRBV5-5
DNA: TGTGCCAGCAAATCTGGTAATGAGCAGTTCTTC
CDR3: CASKSGNEQFF

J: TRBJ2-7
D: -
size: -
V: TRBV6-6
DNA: TGTCCCAGGGGCGAGATCACTACCCACGAGCAGTACTTC
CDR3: CPRGEITTHEQYF

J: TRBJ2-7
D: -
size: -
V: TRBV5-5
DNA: TGTGCCAGCAGCTTGGGATTTTCCTACGAGCAGTACTTC
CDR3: CASSLGFSYEQYF

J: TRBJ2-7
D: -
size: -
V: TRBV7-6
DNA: TGTGCCAGCAGCAACACAGGCGCTGGGAGCTCCTACGAGCAGTACTTC
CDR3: CASSNTGAGSSYEQYF

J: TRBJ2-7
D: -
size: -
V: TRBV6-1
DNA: TGTGCCAGCAGAACCTCAAGCTCCTACGAGCAGTACTTC
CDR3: CASRTSSSYEQYF

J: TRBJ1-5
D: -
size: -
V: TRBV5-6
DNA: TGTGCCAGCAGCTTGGTCGGGGCCCCTAGCAATCAGCCCCAGCATTTT
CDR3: CASSLVGAPSNQPQHF

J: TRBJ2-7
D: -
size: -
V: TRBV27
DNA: TGTGCCAGCAGTAATTTTAATGGGTTAATGCAGTACTTC
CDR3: CASSNFNGLMQYF

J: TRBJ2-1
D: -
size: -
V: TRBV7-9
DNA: TGTGCCGGAAGACTTGCGCGTTACAATGAGCAGTTCTTC
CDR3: CAGRLARYNEQFF

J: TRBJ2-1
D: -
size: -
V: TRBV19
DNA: TGTGCCAGTAGTCGCACCGGGACACCGGGGAATGAGCAGTTCTTC
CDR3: CASSRTGTPGNEQFF

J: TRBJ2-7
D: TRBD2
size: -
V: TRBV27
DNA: TGTGCCAGCACCCGACTAGCGGGAACGAACGAGCAGTACTTC
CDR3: CASTRLAGTNEQYF

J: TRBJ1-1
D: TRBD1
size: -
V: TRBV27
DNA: TGTGCCAGCAGTTATAACAGGGGGCCCCAAGAAGCTTTCTTT
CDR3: CASSYNRGPQEAFF

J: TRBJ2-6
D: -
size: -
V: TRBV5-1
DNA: TGCGCCAGCAGCTTGGAAGGCTCTGGGGCCAACGTCCTGACTTTC
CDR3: CASSLEGSGANVLTF

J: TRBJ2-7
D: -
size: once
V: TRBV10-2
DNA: TGCGCCAGCAGTGTGGGCACCTACGAGCAGTACTTC
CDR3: CASSVGTYEQYF

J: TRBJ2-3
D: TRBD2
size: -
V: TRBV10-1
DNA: TGCGCCAGCAGTGAATCGACTAGCGGGGTCACAGATACGCAGTATTTT
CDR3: CASSESTSGVTDTQYF

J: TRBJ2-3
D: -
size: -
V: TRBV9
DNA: TGTGCCAGCAGCGTAAACAGGGTACCAGATACGCAGTATTTT
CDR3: CASSVNRVPDTQYF

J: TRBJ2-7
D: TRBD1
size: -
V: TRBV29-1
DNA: TGCAGCGTTGAACTGACAGGGGACCTCGCCTACGAGCAGTACTTC
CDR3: CSVELTGDLAYEQYF

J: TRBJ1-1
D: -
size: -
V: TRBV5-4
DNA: TGTGCCAGCAGCTCCGTTAGGGACCGAGGCACTGAAGCTTTCTTT
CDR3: CASSSVRDRGTEAFF

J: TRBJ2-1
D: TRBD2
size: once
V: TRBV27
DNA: TGTGCCAGCAGTTTAGGGACTAGCGGGCTTTACAATGAGCAGTTCTTC
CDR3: CASSLGTSGLYNEQFF

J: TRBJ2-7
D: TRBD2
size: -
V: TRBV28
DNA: TGTGCCAGCAGTTTAATCCCACGACTAGCGGATACCTACGAGCAGTACTTC
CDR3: CASSLIPRLADTYEQYF

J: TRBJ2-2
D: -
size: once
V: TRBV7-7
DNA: TGTGCTAGCAGCTGGCGGGAAGGGGTCGGGGAGCTGTTTTTT
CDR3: CASSWREGVGELFF

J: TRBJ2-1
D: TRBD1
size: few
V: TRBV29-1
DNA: TGCAGCGTTGACGGCGGGACAGGGACCTACAATGAGCAGTTCTTC
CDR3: CSVDGGTGTYNEQFF

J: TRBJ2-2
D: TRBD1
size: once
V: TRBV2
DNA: TGTGCCAGCACCGGGACAGGGATAACCGGGGAGCTGTTTTTT
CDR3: CASTGTGITGELFF

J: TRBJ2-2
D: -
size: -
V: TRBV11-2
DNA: TGTGCCAGCATCGTTAGGGGGGCCGCGAACACCGGGGAGCTGTTTTTT
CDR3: CASIVRGAANTGELFF

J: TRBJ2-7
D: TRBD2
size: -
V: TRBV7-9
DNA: TGTGCCAGCAGCTTAGGTAGCGGGGAAAGCTCCTACGAGCAGTACTTC
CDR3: CASSLGSGESSYEQYF

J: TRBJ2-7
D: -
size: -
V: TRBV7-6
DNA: TGTGCCAGCAGCTCGAGAGACAGCTCCTACGAGCAGTACTTC
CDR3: CASSSRDSSYEQYF